This T cell receptor (beta chain) is from a study of response to subunit inactivated influenza vaccine. On this clonotype: Antigen: not known.

Study-wide results and limits: T cells newly recruited by each seasonal influenza vaccination are few, the authors suggested.

Germline V gene lookup returns CDR1 SGHTS and CDR2 YDEGEE. V lost 1 base, J lost 3 bases, and 11 bases lay in between. The CDR3 is 14 residues long. MiXCR, applied by TCRdb to the RT-PCR reads, yields one record per CDR3 protein. The sample shows over 150,000 distinct CDR3 sequences, about 11% of them seen only once. This TCR was sampled from a man in his forties or fifties who received an inactivated influenza vaccine. This specimen consisted of non-naive T cells sorted from PBMCs, obtained 35 to 45 days after vaccination. The rearrangement links TRBV5-8 to TRBJ2-7, with D possibly being TRBD1 (5 bases). CDR3 residues: CASSLKGRVYEQYF. CDR3 DNA: TGTGCCAGCAGCTTGAAGGGCAGGGTCTACGAGCAGTACTTC.